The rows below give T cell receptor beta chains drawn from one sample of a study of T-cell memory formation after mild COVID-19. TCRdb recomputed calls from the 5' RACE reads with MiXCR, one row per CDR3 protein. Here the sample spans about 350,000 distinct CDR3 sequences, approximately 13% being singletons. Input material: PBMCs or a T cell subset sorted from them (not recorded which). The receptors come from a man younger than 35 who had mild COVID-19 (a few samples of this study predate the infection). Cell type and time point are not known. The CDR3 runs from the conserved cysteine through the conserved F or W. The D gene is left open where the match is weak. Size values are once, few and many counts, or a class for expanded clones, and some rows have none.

CDR3 DNA: TGTGCCAGCACCCTCGGGGGGCGCACCCCCTACGAGCAGTACTTC
CDR3 protein: CASTLGGRTPYEQYF
D gene: NA
V gene: TRBV7-2
clone size: NA
J gene: TRBJ2-7

CDR3 DNA: TGCGCCAGCCGGGAACTAGCGGGGGTTCACACCGGGGAGCTGTTTTTT
CDR3 protein: CASRELAGVHTGELFF
D gene: TRBD2
V gene: TRBV5-1
clone size: NA
J gene: TRBJ2-2

CDR3 DNA: TGTGCCAGCAGCCAAGTTACCACAGATACGCAGTATTTT
CDR3 protein: CASSQVTTDTQYF
D gene: NA
V gene: TRBV3-1
clone size: few
J gene: TRBJ2-3

CDR3 DNA: TGTGCCAGCAATAGGGAGCGGGGGGCCACAGATACGCAGTATTTT
CDR3 protein: CASNRERGATDTQYF
D gene: TRBD2
V gene: TRBV2
clone size: few
J gene: TRBJ2-3

CDR3 DNA: TGCGCCAGCAGCCCGGGAGAGTGGATCACAGATACGCAGTATTTT
CDR3 protein: CASSPGEWITDTQYF
D gene: NA
V gene: TRBV5-1
clone size: NA
J gene: TRBJ2-3

CDR3 DNA: TGCGCCAGCAGCCAAGGGTTCCCGCAGGGGGCGGTCGAAGCTTTCTTT
CDR3 protein: CASSQGFPQGAVEAFF
D gene: TRBD1
V gene: TRBV4-1
clone size: many
J gene: TRBJ1-1

CDR3 DNA: TGTGCCACCTCCCCTGGGGCGGGTTCCGGGGGGAATGAGCAGTTCTTC
CDR3 protein: CATSPGAGSGGNEQFF
D gene: TRBD2
V gene: TRBV24-1
clone size: NA
J gene: TRBJ2-1

CDR3 DNA: TGTGCCACCGCGAAGGGGGTTTACACTGAAGCTTTCTTT
CDR3 protein: CATAKGVYTEAFF
D gene: NA
V gene: TRBV6-5
clone size: many
J gene: TRBJ1-1

CDR3 DNA: TGTGCCAGCAGCCTAACAGGGAAAGTTTCCAATCAGCCCCAGCATTTT
CDR3 protein: CASSLTGKVSNQPQHF
D gene: NA
V gene: TRBV6-1
clone size: NA
J gene: TRBJ1-5

CDR3 DNA: TGTGCCAGCTCACCACAGCCCCCCGGGCCTGGAAATCAGCCCCAGCATTTT
CDR3 protein: CASSPQPPGPGNQPQHF
D gene: NA
V gene: TRBV18
clone size: NA
J gene: TRBJ1-5

CDR3 DNA: TGTGCCAGCAGCTTCGGACAGGGTCTAAATTCGCACACTGAAGCTTTCTTT
CDR3 protein: CASSFGQGLNSHTEAFF
D gene: TRBD1
V gene: TRBV7-9
clone size: few
J gene: TRBJ1-1

CDR3 DNA: TGCAGTGTAGGTGGCTACACCTTC
CDR3 protein: CSVGGYTF
D gene: NA
V gene: TRBV20-1
clone size: NA
J gene: TRBJ1-2

CDR3 DNA: TGCGCCAGCAGCGACGGCGAGAACACTGAAGCTTTCTTT
CDR3 protein: CASSDGENTEAFF
D gene: NA
V gene: TRBV5-1
clone size: many
J gene: TRBJ1-1

CDR3 DNA: TGTGCCAGCAGCCACCGACAGGGTCCCTACAATGAGCAGTTCTTC
CDR3 protein: CASSHRQGPYNEQFF
D gene: TRBD1
V gene: TRBV7-9
clone size: NA
J gene: TRBJ2-1

CDR3 DNA: TGCAGCGCTCGACAGGGGGATTATGAAAACTTT
CDR3 protein: CSARQGDYENF
D gene: TRBD1
V gene: TRBV29-1
clone size: few
J gene: TRBJ1-6

CDR3 DNA: TGCAGTGCTAGGTGGGACACGGGGGGCGGCTACACCTTC
CDR3 protein: CSARWDTGGGYTF
D gene: NA
V gene: TRBV20-1
clone size: NA
J gene: TRBJ1-2

CDR3 DNA: TGTGCCAGCGGGTTCGCAGGTCAAGAGACCCAGTACTTC
CDR3 protein: CASGFAGQETQYF
D gene: NA
V gene: TRBV2
clone size: few
J gene: TRBJ2-5

CDR3 DNA: TGCAGCGTTGGAGACAGGTCCTACGAGCAGTACTTC
CDR3 protein: CSVGDRSYEQYF
D gene: NA
V gene: TRBV29-1
clone size: NA
J gene: TRBJ2-7

CDR3 DNA: TGTGCCAGCAGCCCCGGTGGGGACGCCCGTAATGAAAAACTGTTTTTT
CDR3 protein: CASSPGGDARNEKLFF
D gene: NA
V gene: TRBV7-9
clone size: NA
J gene: TRBJ1-4

CDR3 DNA: TGTGCCAGCACTCTTGGGGTGGACAGGGCCTTCAATGAGCAGTTCTTC
CDR3 protein: CASTLGVDRAFNEQFF
D gene: TRBD1
V gene: TRBV12-3/TRBV12-4
clone size: few
J gene: TRBJ2-1

CDR3 DNA: TGTGCCAGCAGCTCCGATCTCAGGAGGCCCCACAATGAGCAGTTCTTC
CDR3 protein: CASSSDLRRPHNEQFF
D gene: NA
V gene: TRBV28
clone size: NA
J gene: TRBJ2-1

CDR3 DNA: TGCGCCAGCAGCTTGGCCCCAGTTCCTAATTCACCCCTCCACTTT
CDR3 protein: CASSLAPVPNSPLHF
D gene: NA
V gene: TRBV5-1
clone size: NA
J gene: TRBJ1-6

CDR3 DNA: TGTGCCAGCAGTCGGACAGGGCGCGGGGAGCTGTTTTTT
CDR3 protein: CASSRTGRGELFF
D gene: TRBD1
V gene: TRBV27
clone size: NA
J gene: TRBJ2-2

CDR3 DNA: TGTGCCAGCAGCTTTAAGGACCGAGATCAGCCCCAGCATTTT
CDR3 protein: CASSFKDRDQPQHF
D gene: NA
V gene: TRBV5-5
clone size: NA
J gene: TRBJ1-5

CDR3 DNA: TGTGCCAGCAGTTACTCGACGGGGGAGACCCAGTACTTC
CDR3 protein: CASSYSTGETQYF
D gene: NA
V gene: TRBV6-5
clone size: NA
J gene: TRBJ2-5

CDR3 DNA: TGTGCCAGCGCCGGCCGACGCACCGGGGAGCTGTTTTTT
CDR3 protein: CASAGRRTGELFF
D gene: NA
V gene: TRBV7-2
clone size: NA
J gene: TRBJ2-2

CDR3 DNA: TGCGCCAGCAGCCAAGAGGCACCCATGGGCGGGGTCAGCACAGATACGCAGTATTTT
CDR3 protein: CASSQEAPMGGVSTDTQYF
D gene: NA
V gene: TRBV4-3
clone size: few
J gene: TRBJ2-3

CDR3 DNA: TGTGCCAGCAGGGGGAGGGGCTACACCTTC
CDR3 protein: CASRGRGYTF
D gene: NA
V gene: TRBV6-1
clone size: few
J gene: TRBJ1-2

CDR3 DNA: TGTGCCAGCAGCTTTCTGCAGTTCTTC
CDR3 protein: CASSFLQFF
D gene: NA
V gene: TRBV5-4
clone size: few
J gene: TRBJ2-1

CDR3 DNA: TGTGCCAGCGATCGACAGGCCGACAATGAAAAACTGTTTTTT
CDR3 protein: CASDRQADNEKLFF
D gene: NA
V gene: TRBV7-9
clone size: few
J gene: TRBJ1-4

CDR3 DNA: TGCAGCGTTGAAGGTGGCTACACCTTC
CDR3 protein: CSVEGGYTF
D gene: NA
V gene: TRBV29-1
clone size: NA
J gene: TRBJ1-2

CDR3 DNA: TGTGCCAGCAGCTTACGGCAAGACAGCACAGATACGCAGTATTTT
CDR3 protein: CASSLRQDSTDTQYF
D gene: NA
V gene: TRBV7-6
clone size: few
J gene: TRBJ2-3

CDR3 DNA: TGTGCCAGCAGCTCCCCCCACAGGGGACGCCTCCAAGAGACCCAGTACTTC
CDR3 protein: CASSSPHRGRLQETQYF
D gene: TRBD1
V gene: TRBV7-9
clone size: NA
J gene: TRBJ2-5

CDR3 DNA: TGTGCCAGCTCACCACCGACTCAACGGGAGACCCAGTACTTC
CDR3 protein: CASSPPTQRETQYF
D gene: NA
V gene: TRBV18
clone size: NA
J gene: TRBJ2-5

CDR3 DNA: TGTGCCACCAGCAGAGGGGGACAGGGGGTCCATACGCAGTATTTT
CDR3 protein: CATSRGGQGVHTQYF
D gene: TRBD1
V gene: TRBV15
clone size: many
J gene: TRBJ2-3

CDR3 DNA: TGTGCCAGCAGTTCGGGACTAGCGGGGAACAATGAGCAGTTCTTC
CDR3 protein: CASSSGLAGNNEQFF
D gene: TRBD2
V gene: TRBV12-3/TRBV12-4
clone size: few
J gene: TRBJ2-1

CDR3 DNA: TGTGCCAGCAGTTGGTCGGGGGTCTACGAGCAGTACTTC
CDR3 protein: CASSWSGVYEQYF
D gene: NA
V gene: TRBV12-3/TRBV12-4
clone size: NA
J gene: TRBJ2-7

CDR3 DNA: TGCAGTGTTACCCGGGACAGGGTGACAGATACGCAGTATTTT
CDR3 protein: CSVTRDRVTDTQYF
D gene: TRBD1
V gene: TRBV20-1
clone size: few
J gene: TRBJ2-3

CDR3 DNA: TGTGCCTGGCACGGACAGAAGATCAAGTGCGGCAATCAGCCCCAGCATTTT
CDR3 protein: CAWHGQKIKCGNQPQHF
D gene: NA
V gene: TRBV30
clone size: few
J gene: TRBJ1-5

CDR3 DNA: TGTGCCAGCAGCACCCACGGGGGCCCGCAGGGCGATACGCAGTATTTT
CDR3 protein: CASSTHGGPQGDTQYF
D gene: NA
V gene: TRBV7-3
clone size: NA
J gene: TRBJ2-3

CDR3 DNA: TGTGCCAGCAGCCAAGCAGTGACTAGCGGGGGGAACCCGAACACCGGGGAGCTGTTTTTT
CDR3 protein: CASSQAVTSGGNPNTGELFF
D gene: TRBD2
V gene: TRBV4-2
clone size: few
J gene: TRBJ2-2

CDR3 DNA: TGTGCCATCAGTGACCGGGGAGGGAGGACAGCCGGGGAGCTGTTTTTT
CDR3 protein: CAISDRGGRTAGELFF
D gene: NA
V gene: TRBV10-3
clone size: NA
J gene: TRBJ2-2

CDR3 DNA: TGTGCCAGCAGTTACCGGGGGATAGATACGCAGTATTTT
CDR3 protein: CASSYRGIDTQYF
D gene: NA
V gene: TRBV6-5
clone size: few
J gene: TRBJ2-3

CDR3 DNA: TGCAGTGCTAGAGATCTCGGGTCCACGAATTCACCCCTCCACTTT
CDR3 protein: CSARDLGSTNSPLHF
D gene: NA
V gene: TRBV20-1
clone size: few
J gene: TRBJ1-6

CDR3 DNA: TGTGCCAGCAGTCCGGACAGGTACGAGAATCAGCCCCAGCATTTT
CDR3 protein: CASSPDRYENQPQHF
D gene: TRBD1
V gene: TRBV7-2
clone size: NA
J gene: TRBJ1-5

CDR3 DNA: TGTGCCAGCAGGCAACAGACAGATACGCAGTATTTT
CDR3 protein: CASRQQTDTQYF
D gene: NA
V gene: TRBV7-3
clone size: many
J gene: TRBJ2-3

CDR3 DNA: TGTGCCAGCAGCTTAGGAGGGGCAGGGTATAACGGGGAGCTGTTTTTT
CDR3 protein: CASSLGGAGYNGELFF
D gene: NA
V gene: TRBV11-3
clone size: NA
J gene: TRBJ2-2

CDR3 DNA: TGTGCCACCTTCGCCGGGGAGCTGTTTTTT
CDR3 protein: CATFAGELFF
D gene: NA
V gene: TRBV7-8
clone size: NA
J gene: TRBJ2-2

CDR3 DNA: TGTGCCAGCAGCTTTCGGACAGGGAACGGCTACACCTTC
CDR3 protein: CASSFRTGNGYTF
D gene: TRBD1
V gene: TRBV9
clone size: few
J gene: TRBJ1-2

CDR3 DNA: TGTGCCAGCAGAATCGGGCCCTCGAACACTGAAGCTTTCTTT
CDR3 protein: CASRIGPSNTEAFF
D gene: NA
V gene: TRBV5-5
clone size: few
J gene: TRBJ1-1

CDR3 DNA: TGTGCCAGCAGCCCTTGGGCCTCCCCAGAGACCCAGTACTTC
CDR3 protein: CASSPWASPETQYF
D gene: NA
V gene: TRBV27
clone size: NA
J gene: TRBJ2-5

CDR3 DNA: TGTGCCAGCAGTCCCGGCGGGGTGCCGTCCTACAATGAGCAGTTCTTC
CDR3 protein: CASSPGGVPSYNEQFF
D gene: NA
V gene: TRBV6-5
clone size: NA
J gene: TRBJ2-1

CDR3 DNA: TGTGCCAGCAGCGTAGGAAATAGCCAAGAGACCCAGTACTTC
CDR3 protein: CASSVGNSQETQYF
D gene: NA
V gene: TRBV9
clone size: many
J gene: TRBJ2-5

CDR3 DNA: TGTGCCAGCAGTTACTCGGCAGGGGGAGGTCAGCCCCAGCATTTT
CDR3 protein: CASSYSAGGGQPQHF
D gene: TRBD1
V gene: TRBV6-5
clone size: NA
J gene: TRBJ1-5

CDR3 DNA: TGTGCCAGCCGTGATGCGGGACAGACTACAGCAGATACGCAGTATTTT
CDR3 protein: CASRDAGQTTADTQYF
D gene: NA
V gene: TRBV28
clone size: NA
J gene: TRBJ2-3

CDR3 DNA: TGTGCCAGCAGTCAACAGTCTGGTGATGAAAAACTGTTTTTT
CDR3 protein: CASSQQSGDEKLFF
D gene: NA
V gene: TRBV12-3/TRBV12-4
clone size: NA
J gene: TRBJ1-4

CDR3 DNA: TGTGCCAGCAGTGAGGGGGACAGCAACACTGAAGCTTTCTTT
CDR3 protein: CASSEGDSNTEAFF
D gene: TRBD1
V gene: TRBV25-1
clone size: few
J gene: TRBJ1-1

CDR3 DNA: TGCGCCAGCAGCCAAGTCATGGATACTGAAGCTTTCTTT
CDR3 protein: CASSQVMDTEAFF
D gene: NA
V gene: TRBV4-3
clone size: few
J gene: TRBJ1-1

CDR3 DNA: TGTGCCAGCAGCCCGGACAGGGCAGCGGTGACGCAGTATTTT
CDR3 protein: CASSPDRAAVTQYF
D gene: TRBD1
V gene: TRBV7-9
clone size: NA
J gene: TRBJ2-3